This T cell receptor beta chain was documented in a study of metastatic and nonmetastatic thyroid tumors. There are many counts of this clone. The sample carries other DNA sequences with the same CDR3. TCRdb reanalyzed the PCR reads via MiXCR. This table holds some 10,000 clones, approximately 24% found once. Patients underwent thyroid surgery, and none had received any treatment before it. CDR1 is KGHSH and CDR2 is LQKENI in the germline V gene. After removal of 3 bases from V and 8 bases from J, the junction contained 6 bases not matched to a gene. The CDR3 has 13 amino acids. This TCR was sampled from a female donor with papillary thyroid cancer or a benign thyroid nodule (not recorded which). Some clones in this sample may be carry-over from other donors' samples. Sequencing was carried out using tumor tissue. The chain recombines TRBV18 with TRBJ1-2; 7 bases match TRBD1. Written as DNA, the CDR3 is TGTGCCAGCTCACCGACAGGGTGGCTAGGCTACACCTTC. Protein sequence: CASSPTGWLGYTF.